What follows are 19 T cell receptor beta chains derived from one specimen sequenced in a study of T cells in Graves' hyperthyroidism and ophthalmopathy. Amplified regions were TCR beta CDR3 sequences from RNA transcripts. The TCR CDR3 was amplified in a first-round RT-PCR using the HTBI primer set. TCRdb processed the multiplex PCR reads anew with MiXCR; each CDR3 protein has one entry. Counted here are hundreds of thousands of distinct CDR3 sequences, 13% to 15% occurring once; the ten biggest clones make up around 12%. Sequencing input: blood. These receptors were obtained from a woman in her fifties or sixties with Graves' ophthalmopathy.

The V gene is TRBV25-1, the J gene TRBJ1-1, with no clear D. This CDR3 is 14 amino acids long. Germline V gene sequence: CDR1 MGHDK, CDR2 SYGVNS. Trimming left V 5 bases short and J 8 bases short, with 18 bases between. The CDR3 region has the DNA TGTGCCAGCAGTCTAGGGTCGGTCGGGCGGGAAGCTTTCTTT. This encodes CASSLGSVGREAFF.

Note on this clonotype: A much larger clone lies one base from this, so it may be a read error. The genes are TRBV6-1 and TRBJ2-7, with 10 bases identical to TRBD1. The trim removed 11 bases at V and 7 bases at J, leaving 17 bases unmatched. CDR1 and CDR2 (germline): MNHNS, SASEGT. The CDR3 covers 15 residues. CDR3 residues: CAATRPRQGAMEQYF. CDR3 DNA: TGTGCCGCCACAAGGCCTCGACAGGGGGCAATGGAGCAGTACTTC.

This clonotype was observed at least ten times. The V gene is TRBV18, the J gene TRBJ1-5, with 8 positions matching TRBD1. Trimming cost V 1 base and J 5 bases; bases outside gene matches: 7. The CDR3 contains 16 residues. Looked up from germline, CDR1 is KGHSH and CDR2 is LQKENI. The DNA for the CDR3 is TGTGCCAGCTCACCACAAGGGACAGGAACCGATCAGCCCCAGCATTTT. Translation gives CASSPQGTGTDQPQHF.

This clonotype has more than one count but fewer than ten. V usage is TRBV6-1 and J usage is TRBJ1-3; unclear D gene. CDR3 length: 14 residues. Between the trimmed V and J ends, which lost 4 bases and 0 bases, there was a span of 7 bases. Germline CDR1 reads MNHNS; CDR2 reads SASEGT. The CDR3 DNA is TGTGCCAGCAGTGTGGTGAGCTCTGGAAACACCATATATTTT. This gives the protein CASSVVSSGNTIYF.

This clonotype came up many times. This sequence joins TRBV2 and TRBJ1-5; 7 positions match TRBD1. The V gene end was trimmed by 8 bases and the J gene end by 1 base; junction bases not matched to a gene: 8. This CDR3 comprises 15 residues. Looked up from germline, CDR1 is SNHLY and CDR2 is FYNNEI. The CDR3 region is CASARDSGSNQPQHF. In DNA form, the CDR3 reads TGTGCCAGCGCCCGGGACAGCGGAAGCAATCAGCCCCAGCATTTT.

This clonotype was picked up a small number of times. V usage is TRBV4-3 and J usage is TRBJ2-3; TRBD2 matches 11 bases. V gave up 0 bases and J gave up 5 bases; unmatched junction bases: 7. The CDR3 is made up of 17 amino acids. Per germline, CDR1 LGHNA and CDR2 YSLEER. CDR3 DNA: TGCGCCAGCAGCCAAGAGCCCCTAGCGGGAGGAAGAGATACGCAGTATTTT. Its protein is CASSQEPLAGGRDTQYF.

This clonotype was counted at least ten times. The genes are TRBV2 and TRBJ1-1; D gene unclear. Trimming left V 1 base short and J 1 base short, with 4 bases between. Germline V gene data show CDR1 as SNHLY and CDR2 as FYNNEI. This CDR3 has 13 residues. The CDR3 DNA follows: TGTGCCAGCAGTGAAGAGAGGAACACTGAAGCTTTCTTT. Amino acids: CASSEERNTEAFF.

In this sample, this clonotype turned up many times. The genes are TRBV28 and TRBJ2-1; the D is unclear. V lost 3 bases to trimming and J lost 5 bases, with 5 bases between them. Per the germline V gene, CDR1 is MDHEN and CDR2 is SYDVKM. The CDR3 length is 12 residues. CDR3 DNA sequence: TGTGCCAGCAGTTTTCAAAACAATGAGCAGTTCTTC. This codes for CASSFQNNEQFF.

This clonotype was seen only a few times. CDR3 nucleotide sequence: TGTGCCAGCAGTTGGACTAGGGGGGACACAGATACGCAGTATTTT. Amino acid sequence: CASSWTRGDTDTQYF. V gene TRBV6-2 or TRBV6-3 combines with J gene TRBJ2-3; weak D call: TRBD2 (7 bases). V was clipped by 4 bases and J by 2 bases, with 13 bases between them. This CDR3 spans 15 amino acids. Germline-derived CDR1 and CDR2 are MNHEY and SVGEGT.

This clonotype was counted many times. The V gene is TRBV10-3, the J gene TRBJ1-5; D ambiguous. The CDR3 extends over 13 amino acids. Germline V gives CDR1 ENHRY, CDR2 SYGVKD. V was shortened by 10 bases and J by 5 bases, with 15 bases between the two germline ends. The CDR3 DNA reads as TGTGCCACGGGTAAGGATGGGGATCAGCCCCAGCATTTT. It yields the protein CATGKDGDQPQHF.

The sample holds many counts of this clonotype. The CDR3 coding sequence is TGCGCCAGCAGCTTGGCGGGGGGATCTGAAGCTTTCTTT. It encodes CASSLAGGSEAFF. The chain couples TRBV5-1 to TRBJ1-1; the D gene is possibly TRBD1 (5 bases). Germline assignment: CDR1 SGHRS and CDR2 YFSETQ. The CDR3 covers 13 residues. Trimming removed 0 bases from V and 6 bases from J, with 9 bases in between.

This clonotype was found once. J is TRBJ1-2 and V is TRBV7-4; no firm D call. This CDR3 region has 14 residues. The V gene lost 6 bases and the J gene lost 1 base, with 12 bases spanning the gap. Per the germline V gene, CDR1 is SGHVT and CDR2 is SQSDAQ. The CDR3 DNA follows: TGTGCCAGCAGTTCCCGGTCCGATAACTATGGCTACACCTTC. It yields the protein CASSSRSDNYGYTF.

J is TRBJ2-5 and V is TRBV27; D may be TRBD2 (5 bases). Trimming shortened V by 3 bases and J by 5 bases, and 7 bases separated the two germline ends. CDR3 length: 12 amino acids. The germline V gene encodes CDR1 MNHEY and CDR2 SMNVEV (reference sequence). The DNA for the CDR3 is TGTGCCAGCAGTTTTAGGAGGGAGACCCAGTACTTC. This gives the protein CASSFRRETQYF.

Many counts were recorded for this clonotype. CDR3 sequence reads: CASSLLRTVNTEAFF. Here the CDR3 DNA reads TGTGCCAGCAGCTTACTCAGGACGGTGAACACTGAAGCTTTCTTT. This rearrangement joins TRBV5-6 to TRBJ1-1; D remains ambiguous. This CDR3 region has 15 residues. The germline V and J ends were trimmed by 2 bases and 0 bases, with 11 bases remaining between them. Germline CDR1 SGHDT, CDR2 YYEEEE.

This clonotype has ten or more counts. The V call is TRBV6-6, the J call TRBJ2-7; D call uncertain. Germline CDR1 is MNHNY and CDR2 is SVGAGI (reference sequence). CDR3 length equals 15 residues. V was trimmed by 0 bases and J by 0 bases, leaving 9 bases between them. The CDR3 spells CASSYSRYSSYEQYF. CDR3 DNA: TGTGCCAGCAGTTACTCTCGGTATAGCTCCTACGAGCAGTACTTC.

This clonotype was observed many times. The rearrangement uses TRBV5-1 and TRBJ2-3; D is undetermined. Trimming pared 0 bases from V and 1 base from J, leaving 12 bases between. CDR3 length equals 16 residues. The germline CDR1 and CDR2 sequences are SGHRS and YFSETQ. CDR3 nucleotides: TGCGCCAGCAGCTTGGAGGTGGGCCCGGGCACAGATACGCAGTATTTT. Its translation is CASSLEVGPGTDTQYF. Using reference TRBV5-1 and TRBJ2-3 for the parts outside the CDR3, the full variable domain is KAGVTQTPRYLIKTRGQQVTLSCSPISGHRSVSWYQQTPGQGLQFLFEYFSETQRNKGNFPGRFSGRQFSNSRSEMNVSTLELGDSALYLCASSLEVGPGTDTQYFGPGTRLTVL.

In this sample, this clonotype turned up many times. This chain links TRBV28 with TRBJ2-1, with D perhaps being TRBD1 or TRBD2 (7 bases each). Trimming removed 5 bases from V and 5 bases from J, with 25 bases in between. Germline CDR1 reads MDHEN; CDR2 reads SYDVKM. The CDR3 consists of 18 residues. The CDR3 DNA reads TGTGCCAGCAGTCCAGGGGGTGGAGCGGGATTTGGAAACAATGAGCAGTTCTTC. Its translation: CASSPGGGAGFGNNEQFF.

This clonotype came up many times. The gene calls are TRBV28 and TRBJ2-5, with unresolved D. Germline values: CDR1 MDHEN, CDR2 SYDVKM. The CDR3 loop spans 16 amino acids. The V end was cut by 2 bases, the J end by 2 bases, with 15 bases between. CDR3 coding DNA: TGTGCCAGCAGTTTAGGACGTACACCCAAACAAGAGACCCAGTACTTC. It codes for CASSLGRTPKQETQYF. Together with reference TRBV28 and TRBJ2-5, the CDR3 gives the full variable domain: DVKVTQSSRYLVKRTGEKVFLECVQDMDHENMFWYRQDPGLGLRLIYFSYDVKMKEKGDIPEGYSVSREKKERFSLILESASTNQTSMYLCASSLGRTPKQETQYFGPGTRLLVL.

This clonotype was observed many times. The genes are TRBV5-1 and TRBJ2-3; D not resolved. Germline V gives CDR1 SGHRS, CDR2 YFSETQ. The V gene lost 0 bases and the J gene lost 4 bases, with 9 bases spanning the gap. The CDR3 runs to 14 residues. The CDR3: CASSLGLGSDTQYF. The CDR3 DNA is TGCGCCAGCAGCTTGGGTCTAGGATCAGATACGCAGTATTTT.